One sample yielded the 17 T cell receptor beta chains listed below, sequenced in a study of Graves' ophthalmopathy and Graves' hyperthyroidism listed by TCRdb under 2018. The data were produced on an Illumina HiSeq 2000. TCR beta CDR3 regions were amplified from RNA transcripts for repertoire sequencing. The first round of RT-PCR was done with HTBI primers and the Qiagen OneStep RT-PCR kit, and was followed by a second round of multiplex PCR, then size selection and purification. TCRdb reanalyzed the raw reads on its own, using fastp at Q25 for trimming and MiXCR for clone calling, and kept in-frame beta chains. CDR3 protein sequences are deduplicated, and each keeps its most common genes and DNA. Within this sample are some 200,000 distinct CDR3 sequences, with roughly 29% of them counted one time only. The ten biggest clones cover approximately 8.6% of the sample. The sequencing sample was made of peripheral blood. The source is a man between 45 and 60 years old with Graves' ophthalmopathy. Donor details come from another sample of the same person, matched by shared clones.

The table lists this clonotype with many counts. The chain is built from TRBV12-5 and TRBJ2-3; maybe TRBD2 (5 bases). This CDR3 is built from 16 residues. Trimming cost V 2 bases and J 1 base, with 13 bases left between them. The germline gives CDR1 LGHNT, CDR2 FRNRAP. CDR3 protein: CASGLSGRRGTDTQYF. The CDR3, as DNA: TGTGCTAGTGGTTTGTCGGGCAGGCGGGGCACAGATACGCAGTATTTT.

This chain joins TRBV12-3 or TRBV12-4 and TRBJ2-7, with D maybe TRBD2 (5 bases). This CDR3 has 17 residues. V was cut by 0 bases and J by 6 bases, with 21 bases left in between. CDR3 loop: CASSLALGLMNTLEQYF. CDR3 DNA: TGTGCCAGCAGTTTAGCGCTAGGACTGATGAATACCCTCGAGCAGTACTTC.

The table lists this clonotype with many counts. The rearrangement uses TRBV19 and TRBJ1-5, with 12 bases that match TRBD1. CDR3 size: 17 residues. Germline CDR1 LNHDA, CDR2 SQIVND (reference sequence). Germline trimming cut 6 bases from V and 7 bases from J; bases unmatched to any gene: 13. CDR3 residues: CASRILRDRGRGQPQHF. The CDR3 region has the DNA TGTGCCAGTAGGATACTCCGGGACAGGGGGCGGGGGCAGCCCCAGCATTTT. The full variable domain, in which reference TRBV19 and TRBJ1-5 provide the parts outside the CDR3, is DGGITQSPKYLFRKEGQNVTLSCEQNLNHDAMYWYRQDPGQGLRLIYYSQIVNDFQKGDIAEGYSVSREKKESFPLTVTSAQKNPTAFYLCASRILRDRGRGQPQHFGDGTRLSIL.

The CDR3 region is CASSPQGRYTGELFF. The CDR3 nucleotides read TGTGCCAGCTCACCACAAGGCAGATACACCGGGGAGCTGTTTTTT. The chain couples TRBV18 to TRBJ2-2; D not resolved. The CDR3 has 15 residues. Between the trimmed V and J ends, which lost 1 base and 3 bases, there was a span of 9 bases. CDR1 is KGHSH, CDR2 LQKENI, per germline.

This clonotype was observed at least ten times. The CDR3 nucleotides are TGTGCCAGCAGCTTAGTTAATAGCGTCTACGAGCAGTACTTC. Translated: CASSLVNSVYEQYF. V gene TRBV7-2 combines with J gene TRBJ2-7; perhaps TRBD2 as D (5 bases). The CDR3 totals 14 residues. Germline V CDR1 and CDR2: SGHTA, FQGNSA. Trimming shortened V by 1 base and J by 3 bases, and 10 bases separated the two germline ends.

This clonotype was seen at least ten times. V is TRBV6-5 and J is TRBJ1-6, with a tentative D call TRBD1 (5 bases). The CDR3 totals 17 residues. Looked up from germline, CDR1 is MNHEY and CDR2 is SVGAGI. Trimming left V 5 bases short and J 7 bases short, with 21 bases between. CDR3 amino acids: CASSLRTGKTENSPLHF. The DNA for the CDR3 is TGTGCCAGCAGTCTCCGAACGGGAAAGACAGAGAATTCACCCCTCCACTTT.

The V and J genes are TRBV7-2 and TRBJ2-5, with D perhaps assigned TRBD1 or TRBD2 (5 bases each). CDR3 length: 14 residues. Looked up from germline, CDR1 is SGHTA and CDR2 is FQGNSA. V was shortened by 11 bases and J by 3 bases, with 19 bases between the two germline ends. In nucleotides, the CDR3 is TGTGCCTGCAAAACCGGGACCACAAAAGAGACCCAGTACTTC. Translation: CACKTGTTKETQYF.

This clonotype has at least ten counts. J is TRBJ2-7 and V is TRBV18; TRBD2 might be the D (5 bases). The germline V gene encodes CDR1 KGHSH and CDR2 LQKENI. The CDR3 is 12 amino acids. V was clipped by 3 bases and J by 7 bases, with 10 bases between them. The CDR3 protein is CASSPTRGEQYF. In DNA, the CDR3 is TGTGCCAGCTCACCCACCCGGGGTGAGCAGTACTTC.

This clonotype has at least ten counts. The J gene is TRBJ2-5, the V gene TRBV7-2; unclear D gene. Germline loops: CDR1 SGHTA, CDR2 FQGNSA. The CDR3 covers 14 residues. V lost 2 bases and J lost 4, with 11 bases in between. Written as DNA, the CDR3 is TGTGCCAGCAGCTTAAGGGCCAGTACAGAGACCCAGTACTTC. Encoded protein: CASSLRASTETQYF.

The rearrangement links TRBV7-3 to TRBJ1-2, with D perhaps matching TRBD1 (5 bases). V lost 2 bases and J 6 bases, leaving 10 bases between the germline ends. The CDR3 contains 13 residues. Germline V gene data show CDR1 as SGHTA and CDR2 as FQGTGA. The chain's CDR3 is CASSLGAGHGYTF. The CDR3 DNA is TGTGCCAGCAGCTTAGGGGCAGGGCATGGCTACACCTTC.

This clonotype showed up many times. A junction end diverges from the germline sequence, so it may reflect a read error. The chain combines TRBV12-3 or TRBV12-4 with TRBJ2-2, with 7 bases that match TRBD2. The CDR3 is 15 amino acids. The CDR3 nucleotides are TGTGCCAGCAGTTTGTCAGGGAGGGGCACCGGGGAGCTGTCTTTT. This translates into CASSLSGRGTGELSF.

This rearrangement joins TRBV20-1 to TRBJ1-6, with TRBD1 matching 8 bases. The CDR3 extends over 17 amino acids. Trimming removed 6 bases from V and 1 base from J; junction bases left unmatched: 11. CDR1 and CDR2 (germline): DFQATT, SNEGSKA (reference sequence). CDR3 protein: CSAASGQAISYNSPLHF. The CDR3 bases are TGCAGTGCCGCCTCGGGACAGGCCATATCCTATAATTCACCCCTCCACTTT.

This clonotype was found many times. This chain uses TRBV7-9 with TRBJ1-2, with no clear D. Germline CDR1 SEHNR, CDR2 FQNEAQ (reference sequence). The CDR3 runs to 15 residues. Trimming left V 5 bases short and J 0 bases short, with 13 bases between. CDR3 nucleotides: TGTGCCAGCAGCCCCAGATCGAAAGCTAACTATGGCTACACCTTC. It is translated as CASSPRSKANYGYTF.

The gene calls are TRBV30 and TRBJ1-6; D unresolved. The germline CDR1 and CDR2 sequences are GTSNPN and SVGIG (reference sequence). Trimming took off 0 bases at V and 14 bases at J, with 11 bases between the two ends. The CDR3 has 12 amino acids. Here the CDR3 DNA reads TGTGCCTGGAGTGTCGATCGGTTATCCCTCCACTTT. It is translated as CAWSVDRLSLHF.

This clonotype has ten or more counts. The chain couples TRBV28 to TRBJ1-5; D is unclear. Germline CDR1 is MDHEN and CDR2 is SYDVKM. CDR3 length equals 14 residues. Trimming cost V 6 bases and J 6 bases, with 15 bases left between them. The DNA of the CDR3 is TGTGCCAGCAGCCCAACCGCGTACGGTCAGCCCCAGCATTTT. Its translation: CASSPTAYGQPQHF.

V gene TRBV11-2 combines with J gene TRBJ2-7; D call uncertain. V gave up 3 bases and J gave up 6 bases, with 9 bases separating them. From germline, CDR1 is SGHAT and CDR2 FQNNGV. The CDR3 is 12 residues long. CDR3 nucleotides: TGTGCCAGCAGCTTGAAGCTACGCGAGCAGTACTTC. Translated, it gives CASSLKLREQYF.

This clonotype was found many times. The chain couples TRBV7-3 to TRBJ2-2; 10 positions match TRBD2. Germline V gives CDR1 SGHTA, CDR2 FQGTGA. V gave up 5 bases and J gave up 5 bases; unmatched junction bases: 17. The CDR3 length is 19 residues. CDR3 in DNA: TGTGCCAGCAGCCCTTGGGATCTAGCGGGAGTAGAGGGAACCGGGGAGCTGTTTTTT. Its protein is CASSPWDLAGVEGTGELFF.